These 14 T cell receptor beta chains were all obtained from the same sample, sequenced in a study of T cells expressing NK-cell markers. Following a re-call of the 5' RACE reads, TCRdb has one entry per CDR3 protein and lacks DNA. The data show approximately 550,000 distinct CDR3 sequences, and the top ten clones hold 3.5% to 4.5%. The source material was blood T cells: a sorted CD56 or NKG2C T cell subset, CD4+ or CD8+ T cells, or bulk PBMC T cells (not recorded which). The receptors come from a man aged 18 to 29 in good health.

The chain has TRBV6-5 and TRBJ2-4. The CDR3 is 14 amino acids. The germline V gene has CDR1 MNHEY and CDR2 SVGAGI. CDR3 sequence: CASSSTISGNIQYF.

The chain is built from TRBV5-1 and TRBJ1-1. Germline lookup yields CDR1 SGHRS and CDR2 YFSETQ. The CDR3 has 13 residues. CDR3 loop: CASRPEGLTEAFF.

The chain uses TRBV20-1 and TRBJ1-4. The germline V gene has CDR1 DFQATT and CDR2 SNEGSKA (reference sequence). The CDR3 sequence is 16 residues long. CDR3 in amino acids: CSARIPQDPTNEKLFF.

The chain employs TRBV7-9 and TRBJ2-3; TCRdb selects TRBD1, and the lack of DNA leaves this call unchecked. The germline V gene encodes CDR1 SEHNR and CDR2 FQNEAQ (reference sequence). The CDR3 covers 15 residues. Here the CDR3 reads CASSPMGTAPDTQYF.

This rearrangement joins TRBV19 to TRBJ1-1. The CDR3 loop spans 14 amino acids. Looked up from germline, CDR1 is LNHDA and CDR2 is SQIVND (reference sequence). CDR3 region: CASRKEGSNTEAFF.

The chain employs TRBV12-3 or TRBV12-4 and TRBJ2-5; TCRdb picks TRBD2, but there is no DNA to check that call. The CDR3 has 16 amino acids. The CDR3 protein is CATSPTRAANQETQYF.

This rearrangement joins TRBV7-8 to TRBJ2-1; TCRdb returns TRBD1, unconfirmable since there is no DNA. CDR1 is SGHVS, CDR2 FQNEAQ, per germline. The CDR3 is made up of 14 amino acids. The CDR3 region is CASSLGLGSVEQFF.

The chain uses TRBV20-1 and TRBJ2-2; TCRdb designates TRBD2, a call that cannot be tested without DNA. This CDR3 is built from 17 residues. CDR1 DFQATT and CDR2 SNEGSKA come from the germline V gene (reference sequence). Here the CDR3 reads CSALTSTSGSSSGELFF.

The J gene is TRBJ1-6, the V gene TRBV20-1; the D gene TCRdb calls, TRBD1, cannot be checked with no DNA. The CDR3 extends over 16 amino acids. Germline lookup yields CDR1 DFQATT and CDR2 SNEGSKA (reference sequence). The CDR3 protein is CSAREEKGRYNSPLHF.

The chain has TRBV7-2 and TRBJ2-7; TCRdb designates TRBD2, a call that cannot be tested without DNA. The CDR3 is made up of 15 amino acids. CDR1 and CDR2 (germline): SGHTA, FQGNSA. The CDR3 protein is CASGRGVAGIYEQYF.

V is TRBV6-1 and J is TRBJ2-3. This CDR3 is 17 amino acids long. Germline-derived CDR1 and CDR2 are MNHNS and SASEGT. The CDR3 reads CASSEALDGWDTDTQYF.

The chain couples TRBV12-3 or TRBV12-4 to TRBJ2-5. This CDR3 contains 14 residues. CDR3 protein: CASSLALRSETQYF.

This chain connects TRBV12-3 or TRBV12-4 to TRBJ1-5; TCRdb indicates TRBD1, and absent DNA this call remains unverified. The CDR3 length is 15 residues. CDR3 amino acids: CASSLAGVVGQPQHF.

The chain combines TRBV15 with TRBJ2-5; the D call of TRBD1 rests on TCRdb alone, since no DNA is present to check it. The CDR3 extends over 14 amino acids. Looked up from germline, CDR1 is LNHNV and CDR2 is YYDKDF (reference sequence). The CDR3 sequence: CATSRGTGKETQYF.